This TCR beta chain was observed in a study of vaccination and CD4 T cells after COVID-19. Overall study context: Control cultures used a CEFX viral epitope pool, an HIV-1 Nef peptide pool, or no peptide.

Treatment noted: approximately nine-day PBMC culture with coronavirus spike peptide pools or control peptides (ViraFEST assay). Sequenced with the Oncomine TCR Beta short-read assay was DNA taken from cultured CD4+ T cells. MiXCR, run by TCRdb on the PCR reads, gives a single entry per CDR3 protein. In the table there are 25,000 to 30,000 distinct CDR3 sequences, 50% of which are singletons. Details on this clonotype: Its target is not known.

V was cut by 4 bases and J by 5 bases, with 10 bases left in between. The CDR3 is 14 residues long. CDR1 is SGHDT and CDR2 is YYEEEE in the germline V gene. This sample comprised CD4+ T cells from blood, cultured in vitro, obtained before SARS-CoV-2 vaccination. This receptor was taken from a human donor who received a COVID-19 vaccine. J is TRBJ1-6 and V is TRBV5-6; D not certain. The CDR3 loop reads CASSGVYDNSPLHF. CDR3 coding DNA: TGTGCCAGCAGCGGCGTCTACGATAATTCACCCCTCCACTTT.